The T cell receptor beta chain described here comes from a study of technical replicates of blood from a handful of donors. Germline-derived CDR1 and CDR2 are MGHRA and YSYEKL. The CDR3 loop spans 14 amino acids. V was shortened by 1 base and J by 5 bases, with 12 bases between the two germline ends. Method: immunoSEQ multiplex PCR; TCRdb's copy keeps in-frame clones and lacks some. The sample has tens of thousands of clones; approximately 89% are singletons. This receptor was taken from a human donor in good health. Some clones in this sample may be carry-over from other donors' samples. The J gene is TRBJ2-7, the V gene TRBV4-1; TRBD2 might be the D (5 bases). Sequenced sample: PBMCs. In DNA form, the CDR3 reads TGCGCCAGCAGCCAAGGGACTCTTAGGAACGAGCAGTACTTC. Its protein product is CASSQGTLRNEQYF.